The 3 T cell receptor beta chains below all came from one sample that was sequenced in a study of blood T cell repertoires in COVID-19. The repertoire was sequenced with immunoSEQ multiplex PCR; TCRdb's copy has only in-frame clones and lacks some. The table includes under 350,000 clones, roughly 85% detected once. The specimen was peripheral blood. Receptors were obtained from a woman in her seventies with acute or convalescent COVID-19.

The chain has TRBV6-5 and TRBJ1-1; 7 nucleotides match TRBD1. Germline V gene data show CDR1 as MNHEY and CDR2 as SVGAGI. The CDR3 is 13 amino acids. The junction had 5 bases not matched to a gene; V was cut back by 9 bases and J by 1 base. The CDR3 DNA is TGTGCCAGTAGACAGGGAAAGAACACTGAAGCTTTCTTT. It specifies CASRQGKNTEAFF.

The chain is built from TRBV7-2 and TRBJ2-1, with 9 bases aligning to TRBD2. The trim removed 6 bases at V and 7 bases at J, leaving 7 bases unmatched. This CDR3 is built from 14 residues. CDR1 and CDR2 from the germline V gene are SGHTA and FQGNSA. This CDR3 reads CASSRGGAQNEQFF. CDR3 DNA sequence: TGTGCCAGCAGTCGCGGGGGGGCTCAGAATGAGCAGTTCTTC.

The gene calls are TRBV25-1 and TRBJ1-4; a possible D gene is TRBD1 (6 bases). Germline values: CDR1 MGHDK, CDR2 SYGVNS. This CDR3 region has 14 residues. Trimming shortened V by 7 bases and J by 8 bases, and 17 bases separated the two germline ends. CDR3 region: CASTEGGGREKLFF. The CDR3 DNA sequence: TGTGCCAGCACCGAGGGGGGGGGAAGAGAAAAACTGTTTTTT. Full variable domain (missing parts from reference TRBV25-1 and TRBJ1-4): EADIYQTPRYLVIGTGKKITLECSQTMGHDKMYWYQQDPGMELHLIHYSYGVNSTEKGDLSSESTVSRIRTEHFPLTLESARPSHTSQYLCASTEGGGREKLFFGSGTQLSVL.